A single T cell receptor beta chain is shown here with its context. CD45RO-negative, CCR7-positively selected cells formed the naive CD8 fraction, excluding terminally differentiated effector memory CD45RA+ cells. The data derive from a study of shared clonotypes between healthy human individuals. This CDR3 has 17 amino acids. The germline V gene encodes CDR1 SGHVS and CDR2 FQNEAQ. Between the trimmed V and J ends, which lost 1 base and 6 bases, there was a span of 18 bases. The assay was immunoSEQ multiplex PCR, and TCRdb's table has in-frame clones only and misses some. Among about 2,100,000 clones listed, about 93% were seen once.

The rearrangement links TRBV7-8 to TRBJ2-2; a weak D match, TRBD2 (5 bases). The source of this sequence is a man between 18 and 29 years old in good health. Some clones in this sample may be carry-over from other donors' samples. Sequencing was carried out using naive CD8+ T cells from PBMCs. For the CDR3, the DNA is TGTGCCAGCAGCTTAGTTGTCTTGGGGTGGCGGGCCGGGGAGCTGTTTTTT. This sequence encodes CASSLVVLGWRAGELFF.